Sequencing of this T cell receptor (beta chain) was carried out in a study of molecular identifiers for immune sequencing clone quantification (dated by TCRdb to 2017 to 2018). Regarding the research as a whole: For a replicate experiment, the RNA from either 20,000 or 100,000 naive CD8 T cells was divided into five aliquots, and four of those aliquots went on to sequencing. This methods study benchmarked molecular-identifier clustering-based TCR repertoire sequencing (MIDCIRS) and TCR RNA copy counting, using CD8 T cells to do so. The research as a whole found: Without barcode sub-clustering, chimeric consensus sequences inflated TCR diversity; chimeras reached as high as 47%. The naive libraries included spiked-in Jurkat TCR RNA (10 copies' worth), and this RNA is not part of the donor repertoire. Highly expanded clone sizes could be underestimated because identical TCR molecules may share a barcode. Spiked-in Jurkat TCR RNA equal to a single cell's worth was reported to be detectable even within 1,100,000 naive CD8 T cells. Modeling indicated about 3 TCR RNA copies recovered per cell, compared with 9 to 10 by digital PCR, which implies a capture efficiency of 25% to 35%. Clones above 20 RNA copies held over 99% of molecules in CMV-specific effector cells but under 1% in naive cells.

The library was made by PCR. The sequencer was a NextSeq 500. Bulk TCR libraries were made following a previously described method, with the TCR primers given in Table S5. Total RNA was purified with the Qiagen AllPrep DNA/RNA kit. Before any analysis, reads coming from multiple sequencing runs of the same library were combined into one pool. The study's processing was this. Only reads with exact TCR constant sequence were kept, trimmed to 150 nt, and grouped by their 12-nt molecular barcodes. Reads within each barcode group were sub-clustered using a 15% Levenshtein threshold, and quality-weighted consensus sequences were constructed for each RNA molecule. Non-functional sequences were filtered out, along with any lower-count sequence sitting one edit away from another sequence. On the basis of fitting two negative binomial distributions, barcode sub-clusters with fewer than 20% of the maximum read count were discarded. TCRdb reprocessing: public reads trimmed at Q25 with fastp, clones called with MiXCR, in-frame beta chains kept. Records with the same CDR3 protein are collapsed into one entry carrying the most frequent genes and DNA. TCRdb's processing, not the authors' own work, is the source of the V and J calls. The sample table lists about 320,000 distinct CDR3 sequences, 24% of them with a count of one. The top ten constitute 0.65% to 0.75% of the sample.

This clonotype was seen more than once but under ten times. Its antigen remains undetermined. No qualities accompany the bases; no much larger clone lies one base away. The CDR3 covers 20 residues, taking in both the cysteine and the phenylalanine. Left in the record is the CDR3 DNA by itself, 60 bases read in frame from the first base. The germline V gene specifies LGHNA as CDR1 and YSLEER as CDR2. Trimming takes 0 bases off V and 4 bases off J; junction bases not matched to a gene: 17. Libraries of naive CD8 T cells were built from anywhere between roughly 17,000 and 1,000,000 sorted cells, with 10%, 30% or 50% of the purified RNA used. On a BD FACSAria II, naive CD8 T cells were FACS-sorted as CD8+CD4-CCR7+CD45RA+ and collected into RLT Plus buffer. To test detection sensitivity, Jurkat RNA equivalent to over 8 TCR copies was spiked into samples of roughly 17,000-1,000,000 naive CD8 T cells. Enrichment of CD8 T cells was done with RosetteSep CD8+ T Cell Enrichment Cocktail plus Ficoll-Paque, and ACK red cell lysis came afterward.

Rearrangement joined TRBV4-3 to TRBJ2-3; TRBD1 lines up with 9 middle nucleotides. Sample: naive CD8+ T cells from blood, with Jurkat cell RNA spiked in. The intended sense of this specimen's cell subset or site label: FACS-sorted CD8+CD4-CCR7+CD45RA+ naive T cells. This receptor was identified in a human donor in good health. Some libraries in this study had Jurkat cell RNA spiked in. The base sequence is TGCGCCAGCAGCCAAGAGGGAGGGACAGGGATTACGCTTAGCGCAGATACGCAGTATTTT. Its protein product is CASSQEGGTGITLSADTQYF.